The clone carrying this T cell receptor (beta chain) was observed at least ten times. Isolation of PBMCs was performed on around 9.3 ml fresh peripheral blood. This sample was taken from a study of T cells in Graves' hyperthyroidism and ophthalmopathy. RNA transcripts were the template for amplifying TCR beta CDR3 regions. With the HTBI primer set, the TCR CDR3 went through a first round of RT-PCR. One entry per CDR3 protein, called by TCRdb with MiXCR from the multiplex PCR reads. This sample carries approximately 690,000 distinct CDR3 sequences, about 15% of them seen once, and the ten largest clones take under 15%. V was pared by 0 bases and J by 12 bases, with 21 bases between. The CDR3 is made up of 15 amino acids. In germline, CDR1 is SGHRS, CDR2 YFSETQ.

The chain carries TRBV5-1 and TRBJ1-1; D possibly corresponds to TRBD1 (6 bases). The source material was blood. The sequence derives from a woman in her forties or fifties with Graves' ophthalmopathy. CDR3 DNA sequence: TGCGCCAGCAGCTTGGGAGGGGGTCCGGACTCGGGCACTTTCTTT. Its translation is CASSLGGGPDSGTFF.